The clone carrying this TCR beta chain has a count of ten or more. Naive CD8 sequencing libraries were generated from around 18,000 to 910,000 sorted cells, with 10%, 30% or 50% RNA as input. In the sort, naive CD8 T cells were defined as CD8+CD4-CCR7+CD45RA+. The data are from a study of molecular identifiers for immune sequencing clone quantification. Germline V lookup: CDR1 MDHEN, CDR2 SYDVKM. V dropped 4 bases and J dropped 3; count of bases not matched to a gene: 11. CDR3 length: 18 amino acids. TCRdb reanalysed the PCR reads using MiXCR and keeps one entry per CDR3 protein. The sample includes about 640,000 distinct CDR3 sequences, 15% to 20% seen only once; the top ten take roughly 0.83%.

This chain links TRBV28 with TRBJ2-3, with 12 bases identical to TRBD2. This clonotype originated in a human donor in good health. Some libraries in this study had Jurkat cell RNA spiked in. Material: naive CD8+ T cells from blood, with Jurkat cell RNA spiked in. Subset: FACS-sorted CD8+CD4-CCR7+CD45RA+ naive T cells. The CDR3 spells CASSSSGTSGPRTDTQYF. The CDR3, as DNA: TGTGCCAGCAGTTCCTCCGGGACTAGCGGGCCCCGGACAGATACGCAGTATTTT. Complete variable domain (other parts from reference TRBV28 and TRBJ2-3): DVKVTQSSRYLVKRTGEKVFLECVQDMDHENMFWYRQDPGLGLRLIYFSYDVKMKEKGDIPEGYSVSREKKERFSLILESASTNQTSMYLCASSSSGTSGPRTDTQYFGPGTRLTVL.